This T cell receptor beta chain was found in a study of control samples from healthy donors and cancer patients. V shed 4 bases and J shed 6 bases, with 15 bases lying between them. Germline V lookup: CDR1 LGHDT, CDR2 YNNKEL (reference sequence). The CDR3 totals 15 residues. Data came from immunoSEQ multiplex PCR; TCRdb stores just in-frame clones and leaves some out. Of approximately 150,000 clones in the sample, around 90% were seen once. The rearrangement joins TRBV3-1 (or the pseudogene TRBV3-2) to TRBJ1-4; tentative D call: TRBD1 (5 bases). The source material was blood. This receptor was taken from a man in his thirties or forties in good health. In DNA form, the CDR3 reads TGTGCCAGCAGCCTAAGCTACTGGGGCGATGAAAAACTGTTTTTT. Encoded protein: CASSLSYWGDEKLFF.